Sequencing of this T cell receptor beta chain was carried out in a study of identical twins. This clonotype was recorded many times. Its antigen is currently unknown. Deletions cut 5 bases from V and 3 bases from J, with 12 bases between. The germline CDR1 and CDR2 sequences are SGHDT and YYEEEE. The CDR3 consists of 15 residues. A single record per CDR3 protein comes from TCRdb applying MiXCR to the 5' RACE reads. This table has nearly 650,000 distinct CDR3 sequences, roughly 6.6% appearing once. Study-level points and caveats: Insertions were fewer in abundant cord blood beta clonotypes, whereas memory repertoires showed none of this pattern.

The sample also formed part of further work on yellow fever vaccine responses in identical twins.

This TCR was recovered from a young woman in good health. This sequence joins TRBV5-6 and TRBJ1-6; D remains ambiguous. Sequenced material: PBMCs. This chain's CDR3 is CASSSRNSYNSPLHF. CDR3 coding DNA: TGTGCCAGCAGTTCCAGGAACAGCTATAATTCACCCCTCCACTTT.